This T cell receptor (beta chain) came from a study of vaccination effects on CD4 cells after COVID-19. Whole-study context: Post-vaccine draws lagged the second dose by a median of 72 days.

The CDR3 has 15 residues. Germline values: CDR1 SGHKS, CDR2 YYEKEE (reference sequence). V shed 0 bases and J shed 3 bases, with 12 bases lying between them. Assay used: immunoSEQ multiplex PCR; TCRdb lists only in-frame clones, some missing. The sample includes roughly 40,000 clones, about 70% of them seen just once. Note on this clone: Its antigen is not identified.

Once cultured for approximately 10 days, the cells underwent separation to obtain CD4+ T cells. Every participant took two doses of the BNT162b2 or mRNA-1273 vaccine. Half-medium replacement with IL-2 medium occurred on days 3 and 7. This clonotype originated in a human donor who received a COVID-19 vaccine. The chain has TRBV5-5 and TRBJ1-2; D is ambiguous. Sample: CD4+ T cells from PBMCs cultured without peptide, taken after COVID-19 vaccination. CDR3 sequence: CASSLVGGSDYGYTF. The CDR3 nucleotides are TGTGCCAGCAGCTTGGTGGGTGGGTCCGACTATGGCTACACCTTC.